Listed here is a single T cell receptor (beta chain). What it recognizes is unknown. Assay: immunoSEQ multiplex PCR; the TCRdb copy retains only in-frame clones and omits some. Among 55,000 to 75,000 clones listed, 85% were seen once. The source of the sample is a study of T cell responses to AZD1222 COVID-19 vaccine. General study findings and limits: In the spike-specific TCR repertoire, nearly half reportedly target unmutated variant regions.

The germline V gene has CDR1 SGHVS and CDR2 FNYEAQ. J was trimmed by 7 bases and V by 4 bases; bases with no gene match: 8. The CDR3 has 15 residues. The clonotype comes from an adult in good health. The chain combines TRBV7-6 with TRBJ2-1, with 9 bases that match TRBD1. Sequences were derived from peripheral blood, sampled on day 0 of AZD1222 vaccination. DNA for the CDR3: TGTGCCAGCAGCTCTGGACAGGGGATTTTGAATGAGCAGTTCTTC. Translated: CASSSGQGILNEQFF.